One T cell receptor beta chain is described in this entry. V gave up 4 bases and J gave up 4 bases, with 17 bases separating them. Germline lookup yields CDR1 SGHDT and CDR2 YYEEEE. This CDR3 region has 15 residues. This entry belongs to a study of control samples from healthy donors and cancer patients. Generated by immunoSEQ multiplex PCR, the TCRdb table keeps only in-frame clones and is missing some. The table lists some 170,000 clones, 90% to 95% of them singletons. The genes are TRBV5-6 and TRBJ1-2; the D gene is possibly TRBD1 (5 bases). The sample taken for sequencing was PBMCs. The TCR sequence derives from a man between 60 and 75 years old with colorectal cancer. The DNA for the CDR3 is TGTGCCAGCAGCGTAACTACAGGACATCTCTATGGCTACACCTTC. Encoded protein: CASSVTTGHLYGYTF.